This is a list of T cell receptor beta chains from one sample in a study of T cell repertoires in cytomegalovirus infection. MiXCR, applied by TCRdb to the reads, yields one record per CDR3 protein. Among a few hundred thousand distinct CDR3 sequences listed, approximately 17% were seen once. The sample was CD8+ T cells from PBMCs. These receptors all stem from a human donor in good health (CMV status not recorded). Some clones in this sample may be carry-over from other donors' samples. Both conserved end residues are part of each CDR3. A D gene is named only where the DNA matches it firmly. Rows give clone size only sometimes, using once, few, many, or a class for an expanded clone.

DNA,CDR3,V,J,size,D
TGTGCCACCAGTGACTCTGACGAGCAGTACTTC,CATSDSDEQYF,TRBV24-1,TRBJ2-7,few,.
TGTGCCACCAGCACCCTGAGCCCTGGGGATACGCAGTATTTT,CATSTLSPGDTQYF,TRBV15,TRBJ2-3,.,.
TGCAGCGAAAGATCATCAGGGGCGGCTGAAGCTTTCTTT,CSERSSGAAEAFF,TRBV29-1,TRBJ1-1,many,.
TGCAGCGTTGTGTATAGCAGACATGGAAACACCATATATTTT,CSVVYSRHGNTIYF,TRBV29-1,TRBJ1-3,.,.
TGTGCCAGCAGCTTAGGGGGGGGGGAATACTCCTACGAGCAGTACTTC,CASSLGGGEYSYEQYF,TRBV11-2,TRBJ2-7,.,TRBD2
TGCAGCGTTGGTACAGGGGAGTACGAGCAGTACTTC,CSVGTGEYEQYF,TRBV29-1,TRBJ2-7,.,TRBD1
TGTGCCAGCAGTACAGCGGGGGGGCCTTACGAGCAGTACTTC,CASSTAGGPYEQYF,TRBV2,TRBJ2-7,.,TRBD2
TGTGCCAGCAGCCAAGATATTGGTTCACCCCTCCACTTT,CASSQDIGSPLHF,TRBV4-2,TRBJ1-6,few,.
TGTGCCAGCAGCGAAGCCGGGACAGGGTATACGGAGACCCAGTACTTC,CASSEAGTGYTETQYF,TRBV7-9,TRBJ2-5,few,TRBD1
TGTGCCAGCGGACCCTGGGCCACTGAAGCTTTCTTT,CASGPWATEAFF,TRBV5-6,TRBJ1-1,few,.
TGTGCCAGTAGTCCATGGAGCGGCACTGAAGCTTTCTTT,CASSPWSGTEAFF,TRBV19,TRBJ1-1,many,.
TGTGCCAGCACCCCCCTGGCTAGCGGCTACGAGCAGTACTTC,CASTPLASGYEQYF,TRBV27,TRBJ2-7,few,TRBD2
TGTGCCAGCAGCGCCTCAGCGGACCCCCTCTCCTACGAGCAGTACTTC,CASSASADPLSYEQYF,TRBV7-8,TRBJ2-7,many,.
TGTGCCAGCAGGAACGGCCGGGCGGGGGGTCCCGGGGAGCTGTTTTTT,CASRNGRAGGPGELFF,TRBV2,TRBJ2-2,few,TRBD2
TGTGCCAGCAGCTACGGGACAGACTATGGCTACACCTTC,CASSYGTDYGYTF,TRBV7-2,TRBJ1-2,many,TRBD1
TGTGCCAGCAGTTTCGGAGGTTTGACAGTCAATGAGCAGTTCTTC,CASSFGGLTVNEQFF,TRBV27,TRBJ2-1,few,.
TGTGCCAGCAGCTTAGAGGCAAGAAGATATAGCAATCAGCCCCAGCATTTT,CASSLEARRYSNQPQHF,TRBV7-8,TRBJ1-5,many,.
TGCAGTGCTAGAGGGGCAGGCTTCTCATACGAGCAGTACTTC,CSARGAGFSYEQYF,TRBV20-1,TRBJ2-7,few,.
TGTGCCAGCAGCTCGCGACTAGCGGGAGACCAAGAGACCCAGTACTTC,CASSSRLAGDQETQYF,TRBV7-9,TRBJ2-5,.,TRBD2
TGTGCCAGCAGTCATACTCTAGTCGGGGGGGGAGCCAAAAACATTCAGTACTTC,CASSHTLVGGGAKNIQYF,TRBV7-2,TRBJ2-4,many,TRBD2
TGTGCCAGCAGCTTAGGCCGGGACACCTCTAGCACAGATACGCAGTATTTT,CASSLGRDTSSTDTQYF,TRBV7-8,TRBJ2-3,many,.
TGTGCCAGCAGCGCGCCCGAGAGGACAGGGGGCCTCACCGGGGAGCTGTTTTTT,CASSAPERTGGLTGELFF,TRBV7-6,TRBJ2-2,few,TRBD1
TGTGCCAGCAGCCAAGATCTGTCCGGGGACAGGGGGTACTACGAGCAGTACTTC,CASSQDLSGDRGYYEQYF,TRBV4-2,TRBJ2-7,few,TRBD1
TGTGCCAGCAGCTCCCTTGGGGGGGATACAGAAGAGACCCAGTACTTC,CASSSLGGDTEETQYF,TRBV7-9,TRBJ2-5,.,TRBD2
TGTGCCAGCAGCACCGATGACAGGGTTGATGAAAAACTGTTTTTT,CASSTDDRVDEKLFF,TRBV7-9,TRBJ1-4,many,TRBD1
TGTGCCAGTAGCCCGCCGGGACAGGGACCATCTAGCAATCAGCCCCAGCATTTT,CASSPPGQGPSSNQPQHF,TRBV19,TRBJ1-5,.,TRBD1
TGTGCCAGGAGCTCATCCACAGGGGTGACAGATACGCAGTATTTT,CARSSSTGVTDTQYF,TRBV7-9,TRBJ2-3,once,TRBD1
TGTGCCAGCAGCGGGGAGCTGCGTGAGCAGTTCTTC,CASSGELREQFF,TRBV7-6,TRBJ2-1,many,.
TGTGCCAGCAGCTCCTCCGTGGGGGAGTATCAGCCCCAGCATTTT,CASSSSVGEYQPQHF,TRBV7-9,TRBJ1-5,.,.
TGTGCCAGCAGCCGTACGGGGGAGCAGTACTTC,CASSRTGEQYF,TRBV7-9,TRBJ2-7,.,.
TGTGCCAGCAGCTTTGGCATAAACACTGAAGCTTTCTTT,CASSFGINTEAFF,TRBV7-9,TRBJ1-1,many,.
TGTGCCAGCAGCCTTAGCGGGGACTCCTACAATGAGCAGTTCTTC,CASSLSGDSYNEQFF,TRBV7-2,TRBJ2-1,many,TRBD2
TGTGCCACCAGCAGAGTGGGCGGGGGGGCCACGTGGGAGCAGTTCTTC,CATSRVGGGATWEQFF,TRBV15,TRBJ2-1,.,TRBD2
TGCAGTGCTAGAGCCGGAGCGGGATCCCACGAGCAGTACTTC,CSARAGAGSHEQYF,TRBV20-1,TRBJ2-7,few,TRBD2
TGTGCCAGCAGTTACAGGCCAGATAGCTCCTACGAGCAGTACTTC,CASSYRPDSSYEQYF,TRBV6-6,TRBJ2-7,many,.
TGTGCCAGCAAGGGGGGCAGCACAGATACGCAGTATTTT,CASKGGSTDTQYF,TRBV2,TRBJ2-3,.,.
TGCAGTACCCGGAATCCATCTAACTATGGCTACACCTTC,CSTRNPSNYGYTF,TRBV20-1,TRBJ1-2,few,.
TGTGCCAGCATACCAACCAGAGACCGGAGTCAAGAGACCCAGTACTTC,CASIPTRDRSQETQYF,TRBV7-9,TRBJ2-5,.,.
TGTGCCAGCACTTCCCCCTGGGGCGAGCAGTACTTC,CASTSPWGEQYF,TRBV28,TRBJ2-7,.,.
TGTGCCAGCAATCGGGTCGGAGCTGGCACTGAAGCTTTCTTT,CASNRVGAGTEAFF,TRBV27,TRBJ1-1,few,.
TGTGCCAGCAGTTCTCAGGGACTAGCGGGGGACTCCTCAACCCAGTACTTC,CASSSQGLAGDSSTQYF,TRBV12-3/TRBV12-4,TRBJ2-5,many,TRBD2
TGTGCCAGCATCCCGGGGCAGCTCTCCTACAATGAGCAGTTCTTC,CASIPGQLSYNEQFF,TRBV6-2/TRBV6-3,TRBJ2-1,.,.
TGTGCCAGCAGTTACCTGGGCATAAAGGACTTTGATACGCAGTATTTT,CASSYLGIKDFDTQYF,TRBV6-5,TRBJ2-3,many,.
TGTGCCAGCAGTTTTCGGGGAAACGAGCAGTACTTC,CASSFRGNEQYF,TRBV28,TRBJ2-7,many,.
TGTGCCAGCAGCGAGGCTCTGGGCGAGCAGTACTTC,CASSEALGEQYF,TRBV7-9,TRBJ2-7,few,.
TGTGCCAGCAGCTGGCGGGATCAGCCCCAGCATTTT,CASSWRDQPQHF,TRBV7-9,TRBJ1-5,many,.
TGTGCCATCCGGGACAGCGTGCTTGGCTACACCTTC,CAIRDSVLGYTF,TRBV19,TRBJ1-2,few,TRBD1